The 27 T cell receptor beta chains below come from one sample, sequenced in a study of brain metastases from non-small cell lung cancer. Method: immunoSEQ multiplex PCR; TCRdb's copy keeps in-frame clones and lacks some. The sample has more than 4,000 clones; almost 85% are singletons. The sample taken for sequencing was primary lung tumor tissue. All receptors come from a donor at least 40 years old with non-small cell lung cancer.

The chain uses TRBV3-1 (or the pseudogene TRBV3-2) and TRBJ2-7, with no clear D. The V end lost 3 bases, the J end lost 3 bases, and 6 bases lay between the germline ends. CDR1 and CDR2 from the germline V gene are LGHDT and YNNKEL (reference sequence). This CDR3 spans 12 amino acids. The CDR3 is CASSHNRYEQYF. The DNA of the CDR3 is TGTGCCAGCAGCCATAACCGCTACGAGCAGTACTTC.

The V gene is TRBV2, the J gene TRBJ1-1; TRBD1 aligns across 8 bases. The V gene's germline CDR1 is SNHLY and CDR2 FYNNEI. Losses at the gene ends were 8 bases for V and 4 bases for J; bases not matched to a gene: 9. The CDR3 runs 14 residues. CDR3 DNA sequence: TGTGCCAGCGGCGAGTTCAGGGGGCTCACTGAAGCTTTCTTT. Translated: CASGEFRGLTEAFF.

The CDR3 nucleotides are TGTGCCAGCCCCAGACAGGGGAACACTGAAGCTTTCTTT. It translates to CASPRQGNTEAFF. The chain links TRBV6-5 to TRBJ1-1; 7 bases line up with TRBD1. Germline V CDR1 and CDR2: MNHEY, SVGAGI. The CDR3 extends over 13 amino acids. V lost 8 bases, J lost 1 base, and 4 bases stayed unmatched.

The chain uses TRBV27 and TRBJ2-3; 9 positions agree with TRBD1. The V and J ends lost 2 bases and 2 bases, in that order; junction bases with no gene match: 5. Germline lookup yields CDR1 MNHEY and CDR2 SMNVEV (reference sequence). This CDR3 comprises 16 residues. The CDR3 sequence is CASSLRDRDDTDTQYF. As DNA, the CDR3 is TGTGCCAGCAGTTTACGGGACAGGGATGACACAGATACGCAGTATTTT.

The gene calls are TRBV5-1 and TRBJ2-5; no definite D call. V lost 0 bases, J lost 5 bases, and 8 bases lay in between. CDR1 and CDR2 (germline): SGHRS, YFSETQ. The CDR3 is made up of 13 amino acids. The CDR3 nucleotides read TGCGCCAGCAGCTTGGTGGAAGGGGAGACCCAGTACTTC. Residues: CASSLVEGETQYF.

The V gene is TRBV18, the J gene TRBJ1-1; no clear D. The CDR3 runs 15 residues. Germline V gene sequence: CDR1 KGHSH, CDR2 LQKENI. With 1 base removed from V and 1 base from J, the gap between germline ends came to 10 bases. The CDR3 coding sequence is TGTGCCAGCTCACCACGGGCACCTAGGAACACTGAAGCTTTCTTT. Residues: CASSPRAPRNTEAFF.

The chain combines TRBV7-9 with TRBJ1-4, with D perhaps matching TRBD1 (5 bases). The length of the CDR3 is 17 residues. Trimming removed 1 base at V and 2 bases at J, with 14 bases between. In germline, CDR1 is SEHNR, CDR2 FQNEAQ (reference sequence). CDR3 sequence reads: CASSLGVGGVTNEKLFF. The CDR3 DNA follows: TGTGCCAGCAGCTTAGGAGTCGGGGGGGTGACTAATGAAAAACTGTTTTTT.

In its sample, this clone was seen a few times. CDR3 sequence: CASWPTGTNQPQHF. The CDR3, as DNA: TGTGCCAGCTGGCCAACAGGGACCAATCAGCCCCAGCATTTT. The genes are TRBV27 and TRBJ1-5; D is possibly TRBD1 (6 bases). Deletions cut 8 bases from V and 3 bases from J, with 14 bases between. CDR3 length equals 14 residues. Germline V lookup: CDR1 MNHEY, CDR2 SMNVEV (reference sequence).

This chain joins TRBV18 and TRBJ2-5; a possible D gene is TRBD1 (6 bases). CDR1 and CDR2 from the germline V gene are KGHSH and LQKENI. The CDR3 covers 17 residues. V was cut by 4 bases and J by 0 bases, with 18 bases left in between. In nucleotides, the CDR3 is TGTGCCAGCTCACGGACAGTATCCATGGGGTACCAAGAGACCCAGTACTTC. It is translated as CASSRTVSMGYQETQYF.

This sequence joins TRBV28 and TRBJ2-6; no reliable D call. Looked up from germline, CDR1 is MDHEN and CDR2 is SYDVKM. Trimming removed 2 bases from V and 2 bases from J, with 4 bases in between. The CDR3 runs 14 residues. This chain's CDR3 is CASSLGAGANVLTF. CDR3 nucleotides: TGTGCCAGCAGTTTAGGGGCTGGGGCCAACGTCCTGACTTTC. The complete variable domain, with remaining parts taken from reference TRBV28 and TRBJ2-6, reads DVKVTQSSRYLVKRTGEKVFLECVQDMDHENMFWYRQDPGLGLRLIYFSYDVKMKEKGDIPEGYSVSREKKERFSLILESASTNQTSMYLCASSLGAGANVLTFGAGSRLTVL.

The CDR3: CASTRPGKESYEQYF. The DNA of the CDR3 is TGTGCCAGCACTCGACCCGGGAAGGAATCCTACGAGCAGTACTTC. The chain has TRBV25-1 and TRBJ2-7; TRBD2 is a possible D gene (5 bases). Germline V gives CDR1 MGHDK, CDR2 SYGVNS. The V gene lost 7 bases and the J gene lost 1 base, with 17 bases spanning the gap. This CDR3 contains 15 residues.

The genes are TRBV21-1 and TRBJ1-2. TRBV21-1 is a recognized pseudogene. The CDR3 has 12 residues. In nucleotides, the CDR3 is TGTGCCAGCAGCAAAGTGGGGAATGGCTACACCTTC. It encodes CASSKVGNGYTF.

V and J are TRBV5-4 and TRBJ2-5; 10 bases line up with TRBD2. This CDR3 has 16 amino acids. Germline V gene sequence: CDR1 SGHNT, CDR2 YYREEE (reference sequence). The J segment lost 6 bases and the V segment lost 7 bases, leaving 15 bases of the junction unmatched. The CDR3 nucleotides read TGTGCCAGCTCCCAGGGGGGGCTAGCGGGAGCCAAGACCCAGTACTTC. It translates to CASSQGGLAGAKTQYF.

The chain combines TRBV2 with TRBJ1-5; possible D gene TRBD1, 6 bases. The CDR3 spans 14 residues. CDR1 is SNHLY, CDR2 FYNNEI, per germline. V was cut by 5 bases and J by 2 bases, with 10 bases left in between. The CDR3, as DNA: TGTGCCAGCAGTACGGACAGTGGCAATCAGCCCCAGCATTTT. This translates into CASSTDSGNQPQHF. Full variable domain (rest looked up from reference TRBV2 and TRBJ1-5): EPEVTQTPSHQVTQMGQEVILRCVPISNHLYFYWYRQILGQKVEFLVSFYNNEISEKSEIFDDQFSVERPDGSNFTLKIRSTKLEDSAMYFCASSTDSGNQPQHFGDGTRLSIL.

The genes are TRBV15 and TRBJ1-1, with D uncertain. Germline V gene data show CDR1 as LNHNV and CDR2 as YYDKDF (reference sequence). The V and J ends lost 5 bases and 1 base respectively, with 11 bases between them. This CDR3 has 14 amino acids. In DNA form, the CDR3 reads TGTGCCACCAGCGGGGATGCTGGGAACACTGAAGCTTTCTTT. Its translation: CATSGDAGNTEAFF.

The rearrangement uses TRBV6-5 and TRBJ1-2; D possibly corresponds to TRBD1 (5 bases). The V gene lost 6 bases and the J gene lost 8 bases, with 19 bases spanning the gap. This CDR3 is built from 14 residues. Germline V gives CDR1 MNHEY, CDR2 SVGAGI. The CDR3 DNA is TGTGCCAGCAGCCCGGGACCGCCAATATTGGGCTACACCTTC. As protein: CASSPGPPILGYTF.

The chain joins TRBV7-3 to TRBJ1-1, with 9 bases fitting TRBD1. The length of the CDR3 is 15 residues. The V gene's germline CDR1 is SGHTA and CDR2 FQGTGA. The V and J ends lost 5 bases and 6 bases, in that order; junction bases with no gene match: 10. CDR3 region: CASSAQGARGAEAFF. The CDR3 DNA sequence: TGTGCCAGCAGCGCACAGGGGGCAAGGGGCGCTGAAGCTTTCTTT.

The chain has TRBV19 and TRBJ2-1; no firm D call. Germline V gene data show CDR1 as LNHDA and CDR2 as SQIVND (reference sequence). This CDR3 is built from 15 residues. Trimming removed 5 bases at V and 6 bases at J, with 17 bases between. The CDR3 coding sequence is TGTGCCAGTAGTCCCCGCCTTGGAGTTGGCAATGAGCAGTTCTTC. As protein: CASSPRLGVGNEQFF.

A single count supports this clone. The rearrangement joins TRBV7-2 to TRBJ2-1; D is unresolved. Germline V CDR1 and CDR2: SGHTA, FQGNSA. This CDR3 region has 12 residues. The germline V and J ends were trimmed by 6 bases and 4 bases, with 7 bases remaining between them. CDR3 sequence: CASRFTYNEQFF. The CDR3 DNA sequence: TGTGCCAGCAGGTTTACTTACAATGAGCAGTTCTTC.

V usage is TRBV25-1 and J usage is TRBJ2-7, with D unresolved. CDR1 is MGHDK, CDR2 SYGVNS, per germline. The CDR3 spans 13 residues. V gave up 3 bases and J gave up 5 bases, with 11 bases separating them. CDR3 sequence (DNA): TGTGCCAGCAGTGAGGTCTACGCTGACGAGCAGTACTTC. As protein: CASSEVYADEQYF.

The chain is built from TRBV27 and TRBJ2-3; maybe TRBD2 (5 bases). Germline V gene sequence: CDR1 MNHEY, CDR2 SMNVEV (reference sequence). With 5 bases removed from V and 4 bases from J, the gap between germline ends came to 13 bases. The CDR3 has 14 residues. In DNA, the CDR3 is TGTGCCAGCAGTCCGACGGACTGGTCAGATACGCAGTATTTT. It yields the protein CASSPTDWSDTQYF.

The rearrangement joins TRBV23-1 to TRBJ2-7; D ambiguous. TRBV23-1 is filed as an ORF, its function uncertain. The CDR3 is 12 amino acids. Deletions cut 4 bases from V and 4 bases from J, with 8 bases between. This chain's CDR3 is CASSLLVYEQYF. CDR3 nucleotide sequence: TGCGCCAGCAGTCTGCTAGTTTACGAGCAGTACTTC.

The rearrangement uses TRBV10-3 and TRBJ1-1, with no clear D. Germline CDR1 and CDR2: ENHRY and SYGVKD. The V and J ends lost 1 base and 1 base respectively, with 7 bases between them. The CDR3 contains 14 residues. CDR3 sequence reads: CAISEWTENTEAFF. The CDR3, as DNA: TGTGCCATCAGTGAGTGGACCGAGAACACTGAAGCTTTCTTT.

The gene calls are TRBV5-4 and TRBJ2-2; TRBD1 matches 7 bases. The CDR3 is 16 residues long. Trimming took 4 bases from V and 5 from J; bases not matched to a gene: 11. Germline V CDR1 and CDR2: SGHNT, YYREEE (reference sequence). For the CDR3, the DNA is TGTGCCAGCAGCCCCCGCGGTAGGGGGCGAACCGGGGAGCTGTTTTTT. Protein product: CASSPRGRGRTGELFF.

A few counts support this clone. The rearrangement joins TRBV7-9 to TRBJ2-1, with D perhaps TRBD1 (6 bases). V was trimmed by 3 bases and J by 0 bases, leaving 9 bases between them. Germline-derived CDR1 and CDR2 are SEHNR and FQNEAQ (reference sequence). The CDR3 is 15 residues long. CDR3 loop: CASSLRTDSYNEQFF. CDR3 coding DNA: TGTGCCAGCAGCTTGCGGACAGACTCCTACAATGAGCAGTTCTTC.

This clone was seen a single time. This chain joins TRBV6-5 and TRBJ1-2; tentatively, D is TRBD1 (6 bases). Per the germline V gene, CDR1 is MNHEY and CDR2 is SVGAGI. This CDR3 has 14 residues. V lost 8 bases to trimming and J lost 0 bases, with 13 bases between them. CDR3 DNA sequence: TGTGCCAGCTCCCGGGGGGCAGCTAACTATGGCTACACCTTC. Its translation: CASSRGAANYGYTF.

This clone turned up a few times. V is TRBV7-9 and J is TRBJ2-7, with a weak D call TRBD2 (7 bases). The CDR3 runs 16 residues. V shed 1 base and J shed 2 bases, with 15 bases lying between them. The germline CDR1 and CDR2 sequences are SEHNR and FQNEAQ (reference sequence). This CDR3 is CASSLDTGGIPYEQYF. Written as DNA, the CDR3 is TGTGCCAGCAGCTTAGACACGGGGGGCATCCCCTACGAGCAGTACTTC.